This T cell receptor beta chain was captured by sequencing in a study of tissue T cells after allogeneic stem cell transplantation. Regarding the study as a whole: TCR repertoires tracked anatomic similarity, regardless of disease or transplant status. Which tissue TCRs were alloreactive or antigen-specific was not determined. Some clones might be persisting host cells. In patients and mice, blood and spleen missed much of tissue repertoire.

TCRdb keeps only in-frame clones here, not all; method: immunoSEQ multiplex PCR. The sample has fewer than 4,000 clones, about half seen once; the top ten hold under 25%. Time point indicated: mouse harvest day 14 after allogeneic transplant. Tail vein injection delivered 10^7 T-cell-depleted bone marrow cells and 10^6 splenic CD5+ T cells. B6 (H2b) cells into BALB/c (H2d) mice; tissues taken at day 7 or 14. The germline CDR1 and CDR2 sequences are KGHPV and FQNQEV (reference sequence). The V segment lost 6 bases and the J segment 8 bases; nucleotides outside the gene matches: 2. The CDR3 is made up of 12 amino acids. Remarks on this clone: Its antigen remains unknown. Mouse germline and gene names are used. The read halts 1 residue ahead of the CDR3 end, with the missing end drawn from the germline J gene.

This receptor was identified in a female BALB/c mouse given C57BL/6 T cells with graft-versus-host disease after an allogeneic hematopoietic cell transplant. The sample comprised gut tissue. J is TRBJ1-3 and V is TRBV26; 9 nucleotides align to TRBD1. The CDR3 is CASSRQGDTLYF. The sequenced CDR3 bases are TGTGCCAGCAGCAGACAGGGGGATACGCTCTAT.